Here is one TCR beta chain with its context. This specimen belongs to a study of blood T cell repertoires in COVID-19. Per the study methods: Reference gene primer amplification yielded estimated nucleated cell counts. Method: immunoSEQ multiplex PCR; TCRdb's copy keeps in-frame clones and lacks some. D and trimming were read from the DNA, whereas the V and J calls and clone size are those reported in that table. Found here are some 82,000 clones, 90% to 95% of them singletons; the top ten hold 1.5% to 2%. V lost 1 base and J lost 9; bases outside the gene matches: 3. Germline-derived CDR1 and CDR2 are GTSNPN and SVGIG (reference sequence). The CDR3 covers 12 residues.

The receptor's source is a woman aged 50 to 65 in a cohort sampled during active COVID-19. J is TRBJ2-1 and V is TRBV30, with 7 positions matching TRBD2. The sequencing sample was made of peripheral blood. The CDR3 sequence is CAWSGEGIEQFF. The CDR3, as DNA: TGTGCCTGGAGTGGGGAGGGGATTGAGCAGTTCTTC.